Below are 15 T cell receptor delta chains sequenced from a single sample in a study of gamma-delta chains in newborns, infants, children. TCRdb reran clone calling via CATT on the reads. This table holds about 3,000 delta-chain clones, more than 9% found once. Material: blood. Receptor source: a child who was a newborn, infant or young child, either healthy, febrile or measles-vaccinated (not recorded which).

This clone was seen a handful of times. One end of the junction fails to match germline, which may point to a read error. The same CDR3 arises from other DNA sequences in this sample as well. This chain uses TRDV2 with TRDJ3; no clear D. Germline CDR1 and CDR2: GEAIGNYY and EKD. This CDR3 is built from 19 residues. The CDR3 region is CACDTVGHIGSWDTRQMFF. The CDR3 nucleotides are TGTGCCTGCGACACCGTGGGCCACATCGGGTCCTGGGACACCCGACAGATGTTTTTC.

This clone is labeled medium-sized. The genes are TRDV2 and TRDJ3, with 12 bases fitting TRDD3. The CDR3 spans 17 residues. Germline CDR1 is GEAIGNYY and CDR2 is EKD. V lost 3 bases, J lost 2 bases, and 1 base stayed unmatched. The CDR3, as DNA: TGTGCCTGTGACTACTGGGGGATACCCTGGGACACCCGACAGATGTTTTTC. It yields the protein CACDYWGIPWDTRQMFF.

About this clone itself: This could be a read error, since a much larger clone is one nucleotide away. V and J are TRDV2 and TRDJ1, with TRDD3 matching 13 bases. Per germline, CDR1 GEAIGNYY and CDR2 EKD. This CDR3 is 19 amino acids long. V was pared by 3 bases and J by 0 bases, with 12 bases of the junction left unmatched. The CDR3, as DNA: TGTGCCTGTGACGCCTTACTTACTGGGGGATACGGTTACACCGATAAACTCATCTTT. This gives the protein CACDALLTGGYGYTDKLIF.

By share, this clone ranks as medium-sized. This rearrangement joins TRDV2 to TRDJ3; 9 positions match TRDD3. The J segment lost 0 bases and the V segment lost 1 base, leaving 6 bases of the junction unmatched. CDR1 and CDR2 from the germline V gene are GEAIGNYY and EKD. The CDR3 loop spans 19 amino acids. CDR3 bases: TGTGCCTGTGACACGGGCTGGGGATACGGCTCCTGGGACACCCGACAGATGTTTTTC. It is translated as CACDTGWGYGSWDTRQMFF.

This clone is large in the sample. This sample includes further DNA sequences coding for the same CDR3. The chain employs TRDV2 and TRDJ1; a weak D match, TRDD3 (6 bases). V was shortened by 0 bases and J by 0 bases, with 10 bases between the two germline ends. Germline values: CDR1 GEAIGNYY, CDR2 EKD. The CDR3 spans 15 residues. CDR3 residues: CACDTGGEYTDKLIF. CDR3 nucleotide sequence: TGTGCCTGTGACACCGGGGGGGAGTACACCGATAAACTCATCTTT.

This clone was detected only a few times. A much bigger clone sits one base away, suggesting this may be a read error. Other DNA variants within this sample encode the same CDR3. This rearrangement joins TRDV2 to TRDJ3; 13 bases agree with TRDD3. Germline loops: CDR1 GEAIGNYY, CDR2 EKD. This CDR3 contains 21 residues. The CDR3, as DNA: TGTGCCTGTGACACCGTACTGGGGGATACGCGCAGCTCCTGGGACACCCGGCAGATGTTTTTC. Amino acids: CACDTVLGDTRSSWDTRQMFF.

This clone was recorded a few times. A single base separates this from a much larger clone, so it may be a read error. The same CDR3 arises from other DNA sequences in this sample as well. This chain connects TRDV2 to TRDJ3, with 11 bases identical to TRDD3. Looked up from germline, CDR1 is GEAIGNYY and CDR2 is EKD. The CDR3 has 19 amino acids. The DNA for the CDR3 is TGCGCCTGTGACAAAGTACTGGGGGATAGCTCCTGGGACACCCGACAGATGTTTTTC. Translating gives CACDKVLGDSSWDTRQMFF.

Turning to this clone: A much larger clonotype is one base distant, so this may be a read error. The J gene is TRDJ1, the V gene TRDV2; TRDD3 aligns across 9 bases. CDR3 length: 13 amino acids. V was clipped by 1 base and J by 7 bases; unmatched bases: 3. CDR1 GEAIGNYY and CDR2 EKD come from the germline V gene. Here the CDR3 DNA reads TGTGCCTGTGACACAATGGGGGATAGTAAACTCATCTTT. As protein: CACDTMGDSKLIF.

With regard to this clone: This sequence may be a read error, since a much larger clone differs from it by one base. The J gene is TRDJ3, the V gene TRDV2, with 13 bases matching TRDD3. The J gene was missing in TCRdb and was found by matching the end of the DNA to germline. CDR1 and CDR2 (germline): GEAIGNYY, EKD. The trim removed 2 bases at V and 3 bases at J, leaving 6 bases unmatched. The CDR3 covers 19 residues. CDR3 coding DNA: TGTGCCTGTGACATCGTACTGGGGGATACGGGCTGGGACACCCGACAGATGTTTTTC. Translated: CACDIVLGDTGWDTRQMFF.

On this clone itself: The protein TCRdb lists belongs to a much larger clone and differs from this DNA's translation at residue 7, which points to a read error; the protein shown is made from the DNA. J is TRDJ2 and V is TRDV2; D gene uncertain. The length of the CDR3 is 16 residues. V was cut by 0 bases and J by 1 base, with 11 bases left in between. CDR1 GEAIGNYY and CDR2 EKD come from the germline V gene. The CDR3 bases are TGTGCCTGTGACACCGTGGAGGATCATTTGACAGCACAACTCTTCTTT. Protein product: CACDTVEDHLTAQLFF.

This clone was seen a handful of times. TCRdb assigns this DNA the protein of a much larger clone, which departs from its translation at residue 13; this likely reflects a read error, and the protein shown comes from translating the DNA. V is TRDV2 and J is TRDJ2; 12 bases are shared with TRDD3. In germline, CDR1 is GEAIGNYY, CDR2 EKD. CDR3 length equals 16 residues. The CDR3 sequence is CACDILGDTLTALLFF. The CDR3 coding sequence is TGTGCCTGTGACATACTGGGGGATACTTTGACAGCACTACTCTTCTTT.

The V call is TRDV2, the J call TRDJ3, with 9 bases aligning to TRDD3. Here the J gene was assigned by germline matching of the DNA, as TCRdb has none. Germline CDR1 and CDR2: GEAIGNYY and EKD. The CDR3 covers 20 residues. V was clipped by 0 bases and J by 0 bases; unmatched bases: 8. CDR3 DNA sequence: TGTGCCTGTGACACCTACTGGGGGAGAACCAGCTCCTGGGACACCCGACAGATGTTTTTC. Translation gives CACDTYWGRTSSWDTRQMFF.

This clone was seen only a few times. One base away lies a much larger clone, so this may be a sequencing read error. This specimen includes other DNA sequences encoding the same CDR3. J is TRDJ3 and V is TRDV2; weak D call: TRDD3 (5 bases). The CDR3 is made up of 20 amino acids. Trimming shortened V by 0 bases and J by 0 bases, and 17 bases separated the two germline ends. Germline V gene data show CDR1 as GEAIGNYY and CDR2 as EKD. In DNA form, the CDR3 reads TGTGCCTGTGACACCGTACTAGGGGACCTTAGCTCCTGGGACACCCGACAGATGTTTTTC. This encodes CACDTVLGDLSSWDTRQMFF.

Within the sample, this clone is medium-sized. This chain connects TRDV2 to TRDJ3, with 9 bases lining up with TRDD3. This CDR3 spans 21 amino acids. Looked up from germline, CDR1 is GEAIGNYY and CDR2 is EKD. The ends lost 2 bases at V and 0 bases at J; junction bases unmatched: 13. The CDR3 DNA reads TGTGCCTGTGACAGTACTGGGGGACGGGGACCCGGCTCCTGGGACACCCGACAGATGTTTTTC. It translates to CACDSTGGRGPGSWDTRQMFF.

About this clone itself: A read error may explain this, as a much larger clone is one base away. The identical CDR3 is also encoded by other nucleotide sequences in the sample. The CDR3, as DNA: TGTGCCTGCGACACCGTGGGGGATCATTTGACAGCACAACTCTTCTTT. Translated, it gives CACDTVGDHLTAQLFF. The gene calls are TRDV2 and TRDJ2; 8 bases line up with TRDD3. The CDR3 consists of 16 residues. CDR1 is GEAIGNYY and CDR2 is EKD in the germline V gene.